This TCR beta chain stems from a study of blood T cell repertoires in COVID-19. Overall study context: The United States, Italy and Spain provided the acute and convalescent COVID-19 samples.

Trimming took off 0 bases at V and 0 bases at J, with 7 bases between the two ends. The CDR3 consists of 15 residues. Germline values: CDR1 SGHRS, CDR2 YFSETQ. Notes on this clone: The sample contains more than one DNA sequence encoding this CDR3.

Sequenced by immunoSEQ multiplex PCR; TCRdb stores in-frame clones only, minus some. The sample holds hundreds of thousands of clones; 65% to 85% are singletons and the top ten take 7.9%. V gene TRBV5-1 combines with J gene TRBJ1-3, with D possibly TRBD1 on 6 matching bases. This clonotype was sampled from a woman of 80 years or more with acute or convalescent COVID-19. Sequencing used peripheral blood. The CDR3 DNA is TGCGCCAGCAGCTTGGGACAGGTCTCTGGAAACACCATATATTTT. Encoded protein: CASSLGQVSGNTIYF.